This is a list of T cell receptor beta chains from one sample in a study of T cell responses to AZD1222 COVID-19 vaccine. TCRdb keeps only in-frame clones here, not all; method: immunoSEQ multiplex PCR. The sample lists roughly 140,000 clones, roughly 92% occurring once. The sample was peripheral blood, taken on day 0 of AZD1222 vaccination. The receptors shown here come from an adult in good health. Each CDR3 is given with its conserved first and last residue. D genes are given only for firm matches. Part of the rows lack a size; the others show once, few, many or a class for expanded clones.

cdr3_length j_call d_call clone_size v_call cdr3_aa cdr3_nt
14 TRBJ1-5 . . TRBV27 CASSWGGANQPQHF TGTGCCAGCTCCTGGGGGGGCGCGAATCAGCCCCAGCATTTT
13 TRBJ1-2 . . TRBV28 CASTSPPGNGYTF TGTGCCAGCACCTCACCTCCCGGAAATGGCTACACCTTC
14 TRBJ1-5 TRBD1 . TRBV5-6 CASRVQGAVQPQHF TGTGCCAGCAGGGTGCAGGGGGCGGTTCAGCCCCAGCATTTT
15 TRBJ2-1 TRBD2 . TRBV5-1 CASRVAGDSYNEQFF TGCGCCAGCAGGGTAGCGGGGGACTCCTACAATGAGCAGTTCTTC
13 TRBJ2-3 . . TRBV15 CATSRDRGWTQYF TGTGCCACCAGCAGAGACAGGGGTTGGACGCAGTATTTT
16 TRBJ2-3 TRBD1 . TRBV10-3 CAISARDRGSTDTQYF TGTGCCATCAGTGCCCGGGACAGGGGCTCCACAGATACGCAGTATTTT
17 TRBJ2-7 . . TRBV28 CASLPGTASVTSYEQYF TGTGCCAGTCTCCCCGGGACGGCGTCAGTCACCTCCTACGAGCAGTACTTC
15 TRBJ1-3 . . TRBV11-3 CASSPQGTPGNTIYF TGTGCCAGCAGCCCACAAGGGACGCCAGGAAACACCATATATTTT
16 TRBJ1-5 TRBD1 . TRBV19 CASSISGTGGRQPQHF TGTGCCAGTAGTATCTCCGGGACAGGGGGCCGACAGCCCCAGCATTTT
13 TRBJ2-7 . . TRBV5-6 CASSEGLAGEQYF TGTGCCAGCAGCGAAGGACTGGCTGGGGAGCAGTACTTC
19 TRBJ2-1 TRBD2 once TRBV7-8 CASSSRTSGRPLSYNEQFF TGTGCCAGCAGCTCCCGGACTAGCGGGAGGCCCCTCTCCTACAATGAGCAGTTCTTC
13 TRBJ2-7 . . TRBV6-1 CASSEPPRYEQYF TGTGCCAGCAGTGAACCACCGCGCTACGAGCAGTACTTC
14 TRBJ1-5 . . TRBV5-5 CASSGALGFQPQHF TGTGCCAGCAGCGGGGCGTTGGGGTTTCAGCCCCAGCATTTT
15 TRBJ2-2 TRBD1 . TRBV19 CASSLDRGGTGELFF TGTGCCAGTAGTCTAGACAGGGGTGGAACCGGGGAGCTGTTTTTT
13 TRBJ1-4 TRBD1 . TRBV12-5 CASGDRFNEKLFF TGTGCTAGTGGGGACAGGTTTAATGAAAAACTGTTTTTT
19 TRBJ2-3 TRBD2 . TRBV12-5 CASGLVVAGGPEHTDTQYF TGTGCTAGTGGTTTGGTAGTAGCGGGAGGGCCCGAGCACACAGATACGCAGTATTTT